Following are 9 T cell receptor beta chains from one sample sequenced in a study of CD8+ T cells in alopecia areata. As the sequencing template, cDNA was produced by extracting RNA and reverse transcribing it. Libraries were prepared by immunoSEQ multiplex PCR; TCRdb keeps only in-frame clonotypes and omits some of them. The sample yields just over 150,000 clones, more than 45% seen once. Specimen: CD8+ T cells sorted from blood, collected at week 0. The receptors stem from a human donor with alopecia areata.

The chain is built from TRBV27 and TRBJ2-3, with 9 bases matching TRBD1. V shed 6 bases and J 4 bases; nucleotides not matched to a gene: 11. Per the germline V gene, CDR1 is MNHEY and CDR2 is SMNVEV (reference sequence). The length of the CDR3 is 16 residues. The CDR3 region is CASRLITGGASDTQYF. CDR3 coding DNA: TGTGCCAGCAGGTTGATAACAGGGGGCGCATCAGATACGCAGTATTTT.

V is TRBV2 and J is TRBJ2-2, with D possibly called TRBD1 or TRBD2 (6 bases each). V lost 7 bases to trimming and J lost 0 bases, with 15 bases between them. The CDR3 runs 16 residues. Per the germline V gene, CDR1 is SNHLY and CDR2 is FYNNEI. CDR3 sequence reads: CASTEGGGPNTGELFF. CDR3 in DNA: TGTGCCAGCACCGAAGGGGGAGGACCGAACACCGGGGAGCTGTTTTTT. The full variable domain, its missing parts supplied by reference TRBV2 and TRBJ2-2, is EPEVTQTPSHQVTQMGQEVILRCVPISNHLYFYWYRQILGQKVEFLVSFYNNEISEKSEIFDDQFSVERPDGSNFTLKIRSTKLEDSAMYFCASTEGGGPNTGELFFGEGSRLTVL.

As DNA, the CDR3 is TGCAGCGCCCCGGCAGGGAGCTATGGCTACACCTTC. It translates to CSAPAGSYGYTF. This chain connects TRBV29-1 to TRBJ1-2, with TRBD1 as a possible D gene (5 bases). The CDR3 totals 12 residues. CDR1 is SQVTM and CDR2 is ANQGSEA in the germline V gene. The V gene lost 7 bases and the J gene lost 4 bases, with 13 bases spanning the gap.

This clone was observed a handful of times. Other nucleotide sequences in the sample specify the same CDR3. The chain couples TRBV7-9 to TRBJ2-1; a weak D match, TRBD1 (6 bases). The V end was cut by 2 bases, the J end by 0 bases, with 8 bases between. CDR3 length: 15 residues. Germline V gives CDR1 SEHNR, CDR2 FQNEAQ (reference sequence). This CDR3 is CASSLTGSSYNEQFF. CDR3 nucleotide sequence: TGTGCCAGCAGCTTAACAGGGAGCTCCTACAATGAGCAGTTCTTC.

The DNA of the CDR3 is TGTGCCAGCAGCGTCTACGACGGCCTAACCGGGGAGCTGTTTTTT. This sequence encodes CASSVYDGLTGELFF. V gene TRBV9 combines with J gene TRBJ2-2; D is unresolved. Germline V gene lookup returns CDR1 SGDLS and CDR2 YYNGEE. This CDR3 region has 15 residues. Between the trimmed V and J ends, which lost 2 bases and 5 bases, there was a span of 13 bases. Looking up the rest from reference TRBV9 and TRBJ2-2 gives the full variable domain: DSGVTQTPKHLITATGQRVTLRCSPRSGDLSVYWYQQSLDQGLQFLIQYYNGEERAKGNILERFSAQQFPDLHSELNLSSLELGDSALYFCASSVYDGLTGELFFGEGSRLTVL.

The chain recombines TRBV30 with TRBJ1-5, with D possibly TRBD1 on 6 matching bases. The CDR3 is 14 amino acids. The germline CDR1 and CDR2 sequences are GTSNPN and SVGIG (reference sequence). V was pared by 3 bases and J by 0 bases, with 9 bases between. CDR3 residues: CAWRPGHSNQPQHF. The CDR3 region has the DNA TGTGCCTGGAGACCGGGACATAGCAATCAGCCCCAGCATTTT.

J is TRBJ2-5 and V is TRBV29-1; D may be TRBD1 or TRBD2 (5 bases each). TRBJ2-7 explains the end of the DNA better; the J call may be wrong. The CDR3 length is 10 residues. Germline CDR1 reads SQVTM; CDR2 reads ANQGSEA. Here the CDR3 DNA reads TGCAGCGTGGGGGTAGGCGAGCAGTACTTC. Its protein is CSVGVGEQYF.

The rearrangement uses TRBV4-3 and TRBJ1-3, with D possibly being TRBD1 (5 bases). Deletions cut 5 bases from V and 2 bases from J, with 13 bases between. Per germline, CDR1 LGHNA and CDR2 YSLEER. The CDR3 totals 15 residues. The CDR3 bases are TGCGCCAGCAGCAGGGATGGGGGAACTGGAAACACCATATATTTT. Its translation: CASSRDGGTGNTIYF.

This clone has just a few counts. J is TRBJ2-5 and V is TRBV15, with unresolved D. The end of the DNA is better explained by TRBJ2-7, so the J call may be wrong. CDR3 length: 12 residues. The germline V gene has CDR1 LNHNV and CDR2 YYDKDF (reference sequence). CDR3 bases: TGTGCCACCAGCAGAGATCCTAACGAGCAGTACTTC. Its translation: CATSRDPNEQYF.